This is a list of T cell receptor beta chains from one sample in a study of cytomegalovirus exposure and HLA in healthy donors. Data came from immunoSEQ multiplex PCR; TCRdb stores just in-frame clones and leaves some out. The sample carries around 150,000 clones, approximately 80% recorded once. Sequenced input: PBMCs. The receptors were gathered from a woman in her thirties or forties in good health and CMV-seropositive. CDR3s include the opening cysteine and the closing phenylalanine or tryptophan. D genes are given only for firm matches. Size is stated for part of the rows, as once, few or many counts, or as a class when the clone is expanded.

j_call d_call v_call clone_size cdr3_aa cdr3_nt
TRBJ2-7 . TRBV5-6 . CASRRGPTYEQYF TGTGCCAGCAGGCGGGGACCCACCTACGAGCAGTACTTC
TRBJ2-7 . TRBV27 . CASSPRQALPKQYF TGTGCCAGCAGTCCTCGACAGGCCCTCCCCAAGCAGTACTTC
TRBJ2-3 TRBD2 TRBV19 . CASSPLAGNTDTQYF TGTGCCAGTAGTCCCTTAGCGGGGAACACAGATACGCAGTATTTT
TRBJ2-3 . TRBV5-1 . CASSLEGVTDTQYF TGCGCCAGCAGCTTGGAAGGGGTAACAGATACGCAGTATTTT
TRBJ1-5 . TRBV28 . CAGSPWVGDGNQPQHF TGTGCCGGATCCCCCTGGGTAGGGGATGGCAATCAGCCCCAGCATTTT
TRBJ1-1 . TRBV27 few CASTLREGNTEAFF TGTGCCAGCACCCTGAGGGAGGGCAACACTGAAGCTTTCTTT
TRBJ1-1 . TRBV5-1 . CASSVDRNTEAFF TGCGCCAGCAGCGTGGACAGAAACACTGAAGCTTTCTTT
TRBJ1-5 . TRBV19 . CASTLGARSNQPQHF TGTGCCAGTACTTTGGGGGCTCGGAGCAATCAGCCCCAGCATTTT
TRBJ2-6 . TRBV28 . CASSSRGSGANVLTF TGTGCCAGCAGTAGCAGGGGATCTGGGGCCAACGTCCTGACTTTC
TRBJ1-2 . TRBV27 . CASSENGTPLGYTF TGTGCCAGCAGTGAAAACGGGACACCGCTTGGCTACACCTTC
TRBJ2-7 TRBD2 TRBV28 . CASSPIGTSGNEQYF TGTGCCAGCAGTCCGATAGGGACTAGCGGGAACGAGCAGTACTTC
TRBJ1-3 TRBD1 TRBV7-6 . CASSSTGTGVGNTIYF TGTGCCAGCAGCTCGACCGGGACAGGGGTAGGAAACACCATATATTTT
TRBJ1-5 . TRBV27 . CASSGQGWNQPQHF TGTGCCAGCAGCGGACAAGGTTGGAATCAGCCCCAGCATTTT
TRBJ2-1 . TRBV7-2 . CASSPERSNNEQFF TGTGCCAGCAGCCCGGAGAGGAGTAACAATGAGCAGTTCTTC
TRBJ1-6 TRBD1 TRBV28 once CASSGTGASPLHF TGTGCCAGCAGTGGGACAGGAGCCTCACCCCTCCACTTT
TRBJ2-6 . TRBV30 once CAWSRDSGANVLTF TGTGCCTGGAGTAGAGACTCTGGGGCCAACGTCCTGACTTTC
TRBJ2-7 TRBD1 TRBV30 . CAWSAGTGAYEQYF TGTGCCTGGAGTGCCGGGACAGGGGCCTACGAGCAGTACTTC
TRBJ2-5 . TRBV6-5 . CASSPLKKTQYF TGTGCCAGCAGTCCCCTAAAGAAGACCCAGTACTTC